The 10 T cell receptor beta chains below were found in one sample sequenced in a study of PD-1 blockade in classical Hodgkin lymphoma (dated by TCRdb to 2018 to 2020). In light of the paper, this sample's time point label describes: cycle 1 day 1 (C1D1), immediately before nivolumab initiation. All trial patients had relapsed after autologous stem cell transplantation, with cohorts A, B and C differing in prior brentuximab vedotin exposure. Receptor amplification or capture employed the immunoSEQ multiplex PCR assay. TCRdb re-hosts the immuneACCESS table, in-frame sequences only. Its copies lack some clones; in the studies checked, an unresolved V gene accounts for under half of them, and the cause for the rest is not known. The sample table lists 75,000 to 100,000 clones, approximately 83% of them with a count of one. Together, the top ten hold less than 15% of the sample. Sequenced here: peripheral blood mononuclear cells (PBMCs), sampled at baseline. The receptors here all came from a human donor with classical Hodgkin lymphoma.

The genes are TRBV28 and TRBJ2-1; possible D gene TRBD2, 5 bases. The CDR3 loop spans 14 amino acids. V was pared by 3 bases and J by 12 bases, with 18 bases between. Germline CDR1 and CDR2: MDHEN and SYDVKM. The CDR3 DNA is TGTGCCAGCAGTTTCTCAACCGGGTCTGAGGGGCAGTTCTTC. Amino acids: CASSFSTGSEGQFF.

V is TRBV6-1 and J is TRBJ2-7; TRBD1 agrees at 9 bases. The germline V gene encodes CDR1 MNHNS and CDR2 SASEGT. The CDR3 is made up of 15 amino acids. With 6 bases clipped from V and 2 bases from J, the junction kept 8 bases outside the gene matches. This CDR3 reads CASSSGTGKTYEQYF. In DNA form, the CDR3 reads TGTGCCAGCAGCTCCGGGACAGGGAAGACCTACGAGCAGTACTTC.

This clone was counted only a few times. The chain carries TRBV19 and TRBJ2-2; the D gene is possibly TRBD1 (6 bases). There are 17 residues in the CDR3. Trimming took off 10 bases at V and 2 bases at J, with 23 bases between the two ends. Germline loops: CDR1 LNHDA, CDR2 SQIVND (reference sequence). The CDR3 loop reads CATSPTGPLGNTGELFF. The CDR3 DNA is TGTGCCACCTCCCCCACAGGGCCTCTGGGAAACACCGGGGAGCTGTTTTTT.

The CDR3 region has the DNA TGTGCCAGCTCACCAATCCAGGGTGAAGCTTTCTTT. Amino acid sequence: CASSPIQGEAFF. The chain employs TRBV18 and TRBJ1-1; TRBD1 is a possible D gene (5 bases). V gave up 2 bases and J gave up 7 bases, with 8 bases separating them. Germline CDR1 KGHSH, CDR2 LQKENI. This CDR3 comprises 12 residues.

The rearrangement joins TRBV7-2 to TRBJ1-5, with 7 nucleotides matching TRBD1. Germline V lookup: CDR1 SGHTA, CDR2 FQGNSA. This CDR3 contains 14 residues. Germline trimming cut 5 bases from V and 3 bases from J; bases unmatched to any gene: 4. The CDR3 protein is CASSPGGYNQPQHF. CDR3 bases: TGTGCCAGCAGCCCAGGGGGGTACAATCAGCCCCAGCATTTT.

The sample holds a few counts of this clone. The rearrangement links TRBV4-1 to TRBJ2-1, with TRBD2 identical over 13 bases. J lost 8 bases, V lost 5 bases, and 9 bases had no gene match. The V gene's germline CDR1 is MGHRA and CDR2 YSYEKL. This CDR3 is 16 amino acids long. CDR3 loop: CASSISGTSGMDEQFF. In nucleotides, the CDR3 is TGCGCCAGCAGCATCTCCGGGACTAGCGGGATGGATGAGCAGTTCTTC.

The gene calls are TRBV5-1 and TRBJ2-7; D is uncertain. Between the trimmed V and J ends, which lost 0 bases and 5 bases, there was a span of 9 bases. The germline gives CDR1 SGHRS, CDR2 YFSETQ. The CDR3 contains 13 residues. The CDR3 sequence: CASSLGQVNEQYF. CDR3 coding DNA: TGCGCCAGCAGCTTGGGGCAGGTAAACGAGCAGTACTTC.

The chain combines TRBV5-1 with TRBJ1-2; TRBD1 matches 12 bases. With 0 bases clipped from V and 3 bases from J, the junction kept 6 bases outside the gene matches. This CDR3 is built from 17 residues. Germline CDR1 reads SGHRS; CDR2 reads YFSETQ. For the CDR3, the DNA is TGCGCCAGCAGCTTGGCCCCGGGACAGGGGGCGGACTATGGCTACACCTTC. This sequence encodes CASSLAPGQGADYGYTF.

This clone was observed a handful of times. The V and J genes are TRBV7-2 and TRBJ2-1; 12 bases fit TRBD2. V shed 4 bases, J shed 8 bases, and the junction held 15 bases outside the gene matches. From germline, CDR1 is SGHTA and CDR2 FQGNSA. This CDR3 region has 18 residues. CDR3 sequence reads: CASSSTSGRDFWNDEQFF. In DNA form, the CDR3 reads TGTGCCAGCAGCTCGACTAGCGGGAGAGATTTTTGGAACGATGAGCAGTTCTTC.

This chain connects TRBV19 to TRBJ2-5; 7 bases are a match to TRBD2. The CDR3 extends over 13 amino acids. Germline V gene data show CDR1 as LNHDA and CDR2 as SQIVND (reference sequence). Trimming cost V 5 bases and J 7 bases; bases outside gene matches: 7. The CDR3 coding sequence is TGTGCCAGTAGTCTACCCCCGGGAGGGACCCAGTACTTC. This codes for CASSLPPGGTQYF. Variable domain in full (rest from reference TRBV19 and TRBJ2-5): DGGITQSPKYLFRKEGQNVTLSCEQNLNHDAMYWYRQDPGQGLRLIYYSQIVNDFQKGDIAEGYSVSREKKESFPLTVTSAQKNPTAFYLCASSLPPGGTQYFGPGTRLLVL.